This passage covers 21 T cell receptor beta chains from one sample sequenced in a study of tumor-infiltrating lymphocytes in primary liver carcinoma. Both RNA and DNA were isolated together from around 20-30 mg of bulk tissue that had not been sorted. The authors made TCR beta cDNA from 450 to 600 ng total RNA with a constant-region primer. Slightly modified ARM-PCR, run as three nested multiplex PCR rounds, produced the TCR beta libraries. TRBV1-TRBV30 forward primers and a C-beta reverse primer were used in the first two PCR rounds, which each ran for approximately 10 cycles. From the multiplex PCR reads, TCRdb called clonotypes with MiXCR, one entry per CDR3 protein. The table records approximately 110,000 distinct CDR3 sequences, roughly four fifths of them present only once. Sequencing input: liver tumor tissue from sampling region 3. Subset denoted: tumor region T3, left-lateral pole. These receptors were collected from a man aged 35 to 55 with primary liver carcinoma and hepatitis B virus infection.

To note about this clonotype: This is likely a read error, given that the CDR3 carries no conserved phenylalanine or tryptophan at its end. The chain joins TRBV4-2 to TRBJ2-3; possibly TRBD1 or TRBD2 for D (5 bases each). CDR1 is LGHNA and CDR2 is YNFKEQ in the germline V gene. V gave up 5 bases and J gave up 4 bases, with 16 bases separating them. The CDR3 runs 15 residues. CDR3 sequence: CASSGFEGSADTQYS. CDR3 sequence (DNA): TGTGCCAGCAGCGGTTTCGAGGGGAGCGCAGATACGCAGTATTCT.

This sequence joins TRBV4-2 and TRBJ2-5; 12 nucleotides line up with TRBD2. The CDR3 is made up of 18 amino acids. J was trimmed by 4 bases and V by 1 base; bases with no gene match: 10. The germline gives CDR1 LGHNA, CDR2 YNFKEQ. The CDR3 DNA follows: TGTGCCAGCAGCCAAGGTCTAGCGGGAGGGCGAACTATAGAGACCCAGTACTTC. This gives the protein CASSQGLAGGRTIETQYF.

On this clonotype itself: One base away lies a much larger clone, so this may be a sequencing read error. The rearrangement joins TRBV2 to TRBJ2-1; TRBD2 matches at 7 bases. Trimming removed 8 bases from V and 7 bases from J; junction bases left unmatched: 11. The V gene's germline CDR1 is SNHLY and CDR2 FYNNEI. This CDR3 comprises 14 residues. CDR3 sequence (DNA): TGTGCCAGCTGTGGCGGGGGAATTGGGAATGAGCAGTTCTTC. It encodes CASCGGGIGNEQFF.

Concerning this clonotype itself: This clone may be a read error of a much larger clone one base away. Here the CDR3 omits its conserved ending phenylalanine or tryptophan, so a read error is the likely source. The V gene is TRBV4-2, the J gene TRBJ2-1; the D is unclear. V was clipped by 3 bases and J by 5 bases, with 14 bases between them. The CDR3 is made up of 15 amino acids. The germline CDR1 and CDR2 sequences are LGHNA and YNFKEQ. This chain's CDR3 is CASSQVLQTNNEQFL. CDR3 in DNA: TGTGCCAGCAGCCAGGTATTGCAGACAAACAATGAGCAGTTCCTC.

In regard to this clonotype: It is likely a read error, because the conserved phenylalanine at the end of the CDR3 is missing. The chain links TRBV11-2 to TRBJ2-6; 10 bases are a match to TRBD1. The CDR3 covers 21 residues. CDR1 and CDR2 (germline): SGHAT, FQNNGV. The CDR3 here is CGSSMGGDRGISLSGANVLTL. CDR3 sequence (DNA): TGTGGCAGCAGCATGGGGGGGGACAGGGGCATTTCCCTCTCTGGGGCCAACGTCCTGACTCTC.

The V call is TRBV11-2, the J call TRBJ2-1; D is undetermined. The J call may be wrong; the DNA end is better matched by TRBJ2-7. This CDR3 comprises 13 residues. Per germline, CDR1 SGHAT and CDR2 FQNNGV. The CDR3 protein is CTGNSELYNEQYF. Here the CDR3 DNA reads TGTACCGGCAACTCAGAATTATACAATGAGCAGTACTTC.

The sample holds many counts of this clonotype. V and J are TRBV29-1 and TRBJ1-2; 8 bases are shared with TRBD1. The length of the CDR3 is 11 residues. V gave up 6 bases and J gave up 8 bases; unmatched junction bases: 5. CDR1 SQVTM and CDR2 ANQGSEA come from the germline V gene. The CDR3 nucleotides read TGCAGCGTCCCAGGACAGGGAGGCTACACCTTC. Its protein product is CSVPGQGGYTF.

A remark on this clonotype: At one end, the junction sequence differs from germline, possibly due to a read error. This rearrangement joins TRBV4-1 to TRBJ2-5; tentative D call: TRBD1 (6 bases). CDR3 size: 16 residues. CDR1 is MGHRA, CDR2 YSYEKL, per germline. Here the CDR3 DNA reads TGCGCCAGCAGCCAGACTCAGGGGACGGCGGGCGAGACGCAGTACTTC. Its translation: CASSQTQGTAGETQYF.

V gene TRBV11-2 combines with J gene TRBJ1-2; D is undetermined. Germline CDR1 reads SGHAT; CDR2 reads FQNNGV. CDR3 length: 13 amino acids. V shed 4 bases and J shed 10 bases, with 16 bases lying between them. For the CDR3, the DNA is TGTGCCAGCAGCTCTAAGCCAAGGGAAGACTACACCTTC. Translating it yields CASSSKPREDYTF.

As concerns this clonotype: One end of the junction does not line up with germline, which may come from a read error. V usage is TRBV4-2 and J usage is TRBJ1-1; possible D gene TRBD1, 5 bases. The CDR3 consists of 14 residues. Looked up from germline, CDR1 is LGHNA and CDR2 is YNFKEQ. The CDR3 DNA sequence: TGTGCAAGCAGCCAGGATCGGGGGAACACTGAAGCTCTCTTT. Residues: CASSQDRGNTEALF.

Concerning this clonotype: A read error may produce the germline difference seen at one junction end. The chain recombines TRBV5-6 with TRBJ2-1; possibly TRBD2 for D (6 bases). This CDR3 is 18 amino acids long. Germline values: CDR1 SGHDT, CDR2 YYEEEE. CDR3 DNA: TGTGCCAGCAGCTCCCTATTTAGCGGTTCAAGCTCCTACAATGATCAGTTCTTC. It is translated as CASSSLFSGSSSYNDQFF. The full variable domain, its missing parts supplied by reference TRBV5-6 and TRBJ2-1, is DAGVTQSPTHLIKTRGQQVTLRCSPKSGHDTVSWYQQALGQGPQFIFQYYEEEERQRGNFPDRFSGHQFPNYSSELNVNALLLGDSALYLCASSSLFSGSSSYNDQFFGPGTRLTVL.

The chain carries TRBV5-6 and TRBJ1-5; no definite D call. V lost 4 bases, J lost 4 bases, and 12 bases lay in between. The CDR3 is 14 amino acids. Germline V CDR1 and CDR2: SGHDT, YYEEEE. CDR3 nucleotide sequence: TGTGCCAGCAGCAGAATAGGGTTTAATCAGCCCCAGCATTTT. Amino acids: CASSRIGFNQPQHF.

Comment on this clonotype: It is likely a read error, because the conserved phenylalanine at the end of the CDR3 is missing. V and J are TRBV5-1 and TRBJ2-2, with D perhaps matching TRBD2 (5 bases). In germline, CDR1 is SGHRS, CDR2 YFSETQ. This CDR3 region has 15 residues. The CDR3: CASSTRQTKTGELFI. CDR3 nucleotide sequence: TGCGCCAGCAGCACCAGGCAGACGAAAACCGGGGAACTGTTTATT.

This clonotype was picked up one time. At one of its ends the junction is not consistent with the germline gene, which may arise from a read error. V and J are TRBV12-3 or TRBV12-4 and TRBJ2-2; D is ambiguous. The CDR3 extends over 12 amino acids. The CDR3 DNA reads TGTGCTAGCACTATGGATCCCGGGGAGCTGTTTTTT. Encoded protein: CASTMDPGELFF.

The J gene is TRBJ1-5, the V gene TRBV9; D call uncertain. The germline V gene has CDR1 SGDLS and CDR2 YYNGEE. Trimming removed 0 bases at V and 0 bases at J, with 7 bases between. This CDR3 contains 15 residues. In DNA form, the CDR3 reads TGTGCCAGCAGCGTAGGAGGGTATAGCAATCAGCCCCAGCATTTT. Translating it yields CASSVGGYSNQPQHF.

On this clonotype itself: The CDR3 end shows no conserved phenylalanine or tryptophan, and so a read error is likely. The chain combines TRBV6-5 with TRBJ2-7; D uncertain. Germline-derived CDR1 and CDR2 are MNHEY and SVGAGI. The CDR3 runs to 14 residues. V was shortened by 8 bases and J by 4 bases, with 18 bases between the two germline ends. In DNA form, the CDR3 reads TGTGCCAGCCGGAGCAGTTTTCTGGATTACGAGCAGTACATC. It yields the protein CASRSSFLDYEQYI.

J is TRBJ2-7 and V is TRBV11-1; maybe TRBD2 (5 bases). CDR3 size: 17 residues. The germline V gene encodes CDR1 SGHAT and CDR2 FQDESV (reference sequence). V was trimmed by 1 base and J by 0 bases, leaving 16 bases between them. CDR3 nucleotides: TGTGCCAGCAGCTTAGGGCTGGCGGGCGAAAGCTCCTACGAGCAGTACTTC. It is translated as CASSLGLAGESSYEQYF.

The rearrangement uses TRBV4-2 and TRBJ2-1; TRBD1 matches at 7 bases. There are 16 residues in the CDR3. Germline V gives CDR1 LGHNA, CDR2 YNFKEQ. The CDR3 region is CTNSQEFRGSYNEQFF. DNA for the CDR3: TGTACCAACAGCCAAGAATTCAGGGGGAGCTACAATGAGCAGTTCTTC.

Turning to this clonotype: Being one base from a much bigger clone, this may be a read error. The chain is built from TRBV28 and TRBJ2-5, with 10 nucleotides matching TRBD1. The CDR3 spans 16 residues. The germline CDR1 and CDR2 sequences are MDHEN and SYDVKM. CDR3 residues: CARSSPDRGFLETQYF. The CDR3 DNA reads as TGTGCCAGAAGTTCTCCGGACAGGGGGTTTCTTGAGACCCAGTACTTC.

At least ten counts were recorded for this clonotype. V is TRBV28 and J is TRBJ2-7, with a weak D call TRBD2 (5 bases). The CDR3 is 14 amino acids. Trimming pared 6 bases from V and 7 bases from J, leaving 19 bases between. Germline values: CDR1 MDHEN, CDR2 SYDVKM. In DNA, the CDR3 is TGTGCCAGCAGGACACACGGGGTGGGTTTTGAGCAGTACTTC. It specifies CASRTHGVGFEQYF.

About this clonotype: One end of the junction varies from germline; a read error may be responsible. The CDR3 nucleotides read TGTCCCATCAGCTCTAACAGGAACTCCTACAAGCAGTACTTC. It is translated as CPISSNRNSYKQYF. The chain recombines TRBV11-2 with TRBJ2-7; the D gene is possibly TRBD1 (5 bases). The germline V gene encodes CDR1 SGHAT and CDR2 FQNNGV. This CDR3 has 14 amino acids.